The 21 T cell receptor beta chains presented below share a single source sample, sequenced in a study of control samples from healthy donors and cancer patients (dated by TCRdb to about 2020). The method was the immunoSEQ multiplex PCR assay. The source is immuneACCESS, and TCRdb retained only in-frame sequences with V and J called. Part of the clones is not carried over; for the studies checked, unresolved V genes explain less than half of this, and the remainder is unexplained. This sample comprises roughly 130,000 clones, 80% to 95% of them detected only once. The ten largest clones take up around 7.9% of the sample. Sequencing was carried out using blood. These receptors all stem from a man aged 18 to 30 in good health.

The chain carries TRBV30 and TRBJ1-5, with D uncertain. CDR3 length: 13 residues. The germline CDR1 and CDR2 sequences are GTSNPN and SVGIG (reference sequence). With 0 bases removed from V and 4 bases from J, the gap between germline ends came to 7 bases. The CDR3 loop reads CAWSVAGNQPQHF. The DNA for the CDR3 is TGTGCCTGGAGTGTAGCGGGGAATCAGCCCCAGCATTTT.

V usage is TRBV18 and J usage is TRBJ2-5, with D possibly being TRBD1 (5 bases). Germline V lookup: CDR1 KGHSH, CDR2 LQKENI. This CDR3 has 14 amino acids. The germline V and J ends were trimmed by 5 bases and 2 bases, with 12 bases remaining between them. CDR3 region: CASSEDRQQETQYF. In DNA form, the CDR3 reads TGTGCCAGCTCAGAAGACAGACAGCAAGAGACCCAGTACTTC.

This chain links TRBV2 with TRBJ2-3, with a weak D call TRBD2 (6 bases). V lost 5 bases and J lost 0, with 15 bases in between. Germline V gene sequence: CDR1 SNHLY, CDR2 FYNNEI. This CDR3 contains 16 residues. The DNA for the CDR3 is TGTGCCAGCAGTCCACGACGGCGGGGTAGCACAGATACGCAGTATTTT. Its translation: CASSPRRRGSTDTQYF.

Details on this clone: The same CDR3 can be traced to other DNA sequences in this sample. The chain recombines TRBV15 with TRBJ1-2; possible D gene TRBD1, 5 bases. Germline lookup yields CDR1 LNHNV and CDR2 YYDKDF (reference sequence). V shed 0 bases and J shed 4 bases, with 6 bases lying between them. The CDR3 runs to 13 residues. CDR3 sequence: CATSRDRGYGYTF. Here the CDR3 DNA reads TGTGCCACCAGCAGAGATAGGGGCTATGGCTACACCTTC.

As regards this clone: A read error may account for a junction end that differs from germline. V and J are TRBV6-5 and TRBJ1-1; D is undetermined. The V gene's germline CDR1 is MNHEY and CDR2 SVGAGI. This CDR3 is built from 14 residues. The CDR3 nucleotides read TGTGCCAGCAGTTACGGGATGGGGAACGCTGAAGCTTTCTTT. Amino acids: CASSYGMGNAEAFF.

The chain couples TRBV2 to TRBJ2-3; no definite D call. From germline, CDR1 is SNHLY and CDR2 FYNNEI. V dropped 7 bases and J dropped 7 bases, with 12 bases sitting between them. The CDR3 is 12 residues long. CDR3 in DNA: TGTGCCAGCATCCCTGTGGGCTATACGCAGTATTTT. As protein: CASIPVGYTQYF.

The rearrangement uses TRBV4-2 and TRBJ1-6, with 7 bases fitting TRBD1. This CDR3 is 18 amino acids long. The germline gives CDR1 LGHNA, CDR2 YNFKEQ. V gave up 0 bases and J gave up 7 bases; unmatched junction bases: 12. The CDR3 DNA sequence: TGTGCCAGCAGCCAAGATCATGGAGGGGGCACAAGGAATTCACCCCTCCACTTT. Encoded protein: CASSQDHGGGTRNSPLHF.

CDR3 loop: CASSPTERGIGELFF. DNA of the CDR3: TGCGCCAGCAGCCCTACAGAACGGGGGATCGGGGAGCTGTTTTTT. The V call is TRBV5-1, the J call TRBJ2-2; weak D call: TRBD2 (6 bases). The V and J ends lost 4 bases and 7 bases respectively, with 17 bases between them. CDR3 length equals 15 residues. Germline V CDR1 and CDR2: SGHRS, YFSETQ. Looking up the rest from reference TRBV5-1 and TRBJ2-2 gives the full variable domain: KAGVTQTPRYLIKTRGQQVTLSCSPISGHRSVSWYQQTPGQGLQFLFEYFSETQRNKGNFPGRFSGRQFSNSRSEMNVSTLELGDSALYLCASSPTERGIGELFFGEGSRLTVL.

This clone was counted between two and nine times. This rearrangement joins TRBV5-1 to TRBJ2-3; D gene uncertain. The CDR3 contains 14 residues. Germline CDR1 SGHRS, CDR2 YFSETQ. V dropped 0 bases and J dropped 4 bases, with 9 bases sitting between them. Here the CDR3 DNA reads TGCGCCAGCAGCTTGGTTGGGAAACCAGATACGCAGTATTTT. Protein: CASSLVGKPDTQYF.

This clone appeared a few times. J is TRBJ1-5 and V is TRBV7-6, with a possible D match to TRBD1 (5 bases). The CDR3 covers 15 residues. Looked up from germline, CDR1 is SGHVS and CDR2 is FNYEAQ. The V end was cut by 7 bases, the J end by 6 bases, with 19 bases between. The chain's CDR3 is CASTLGPDSPQPQHF. For the CDR3, the DNA is TGTGCCAGCACCCTAGGGCCCGACAGCCCTCAGCCCCAGCATTTT.

The table lists this clone with a few counts. This chain joins TRBV4-2 and TRBJ2-7; 8 nucleotides align to TRBD2. The CDR3 has 15 residues. Losses at the gene ends were 4 bases for V and 0 bases for J; bases not matched to a gene: 5. Germline CDR1 LGHNA, CDR2 YNFKEQ. CDR3 bases: TGTGCCAGCAGCCGGCCGGGGGGGTCCTCCTACGAGCAGTACTTC. Amino acids: CASSRPGGSSYEQYF.

The rearrangement links TRBV6-5 to TRBJ2-3; 7 positions agree with TRBD1. The V and J ends lost 6 bases and 2 bases, in that order; junction bases with no gene match: 8. The germline CDR1 and CDR2 sequences are MNHEY and SVGAGI. There are 15 residues in the CDR3. This CDR3 is CASSGQDSFTDTQYF. In DNA form, the CDR3 reads TGTGCCAGCAGCGGACAGGACTCATTCACAGATACGCAGTATTTT.

V is TRBV7-6 and J is TRBJ2-3, with TRBD2 identical over 13 bases. J gave up 6 bases and V 4 bases, and 13 bases lay outside the gene matches. This CDR3 is 18 amino acids long. Germline CDR1 reads SGHVS; CDR2 reads FNYEAQ. Here the CDR3 reads CASSSLLLAGGPGDTQYF. DNA of the CDR3: TGTGCCAGCAGCTCATTACTACTAGCGGGGGGGCCTGGCGATACGCAGTATTTT.

This chain uses TRBV5-1 with TRBJ1-1, with 9 bases fitting TRBD1. CDR3 length: 15 residues. Germline CDR1 reads SGHRS; CDR2 reads YFSETQ. Trimming cost V 3 bases and J 4 bases; bases outside gene matches: 7. The CDR3 nucleotides read TGCGCCAGCAGCTCACCCGGGACAGGGCCCACTGAAGCTTTCTTT. Amino acid sequence: CASSSPGTGPTEAFF.

Notes on this clone: The same CDR3 can be traced to other DNA sequences in this sample. The chain links TRBV9 to TRBJ1-1, with D unresolved. CDR3 length equals 13 residues. The V end lost 0 bases, the J end lost 0 bases, and 3 bases lay between the germline ends. Germline lookup yields CDR1 SGDLS and CDR2 YYNGEE. This chain's CDR3 is CASSVVLNTEAFF. CDR3 coding DNA: TGTGCCAGCAGCGTAGTATTGAACACTGAAGCTTTCTTT. Complete variable domain (other parts from reference TRBV9 and TRBJ1-1): DSGVTQTPKHLITATGQRVTLRCSPRSGDLSVYWYQQSLDQGLQFLIQYYNGEERAKGNILERFSAQQFPDLHSELNLSSLELGDSALYFCASSVVLNTEAFFGQGTRLTVV.

The chain carries TRBV7-3 and TRBJ1-4; 11 bases line up with TRBD1. The CDR3 is 15 amino acids. V dropped 1 base and J dropped 7; count of bases not matched to a gene: 2. CDR1 is SGHTA and CDR2 is FQGTGA in the germline V gene. The CDR3 is CASSLIGTGGEKLFF. CDR3 nucleotides: TGTGCCAGCAGCTTAATTGGGACAGGGGGTGAAAAACTGTTTTTT.

This rearrangement joins TRBV10-3 to TRBJ2-3; D not certain. The CDR3 is 13 residues long. Trimming removed 8 bases from V and 2 bases from J, with 11 bases in between. The germline V gene encodes CDR1 ENHRY and CDR2 SYGVKD. CDR3 residues: CAIQEFLTDTQYF. CDR3 bases: TGTGCCATCCAGGAGTTCCTCACAGATACGCAGTATTTT.

V and J are TRBV25-1 and TRBJ1-4, with D unclear. The CDR3 runs to 14 residues. The V and J ends lost 0 bases and 5 bases respectively, with 7 bases between them. Germline values: CDR1 MGHDK, CDR2 SYGVNS. CDR3 bases: TGTGCCAGCAGTGAATATTGGGAGAATGAAAAACTGTTTTTT. Encoded protein: CASSEYWENEKLFF.

The chain employs TRBV5-1 and TRBJ1-5; 8 bases agree with TRBD1. Germline-derived CDR1 and CDR2 are SGHRS and YFSETQ. With V trimmed by 3 bases and J by 6 bases, 2 bases remained unmatched. The CDR3 runs 13 residues. This chain's CDR3 is CASSWTGSQPQHF. The CDR3 DNA is TGCGCCAGCAGCTGGACAGGGAGTCAGCCCCAGCATTTT.

This clone was detected a few times. CDR3 in amino acids: CASSDLSYSGNTIYF. For the CDR3, the DNA is TGTGCCAGCAGTGATCTAAGTTACTCTGGAAACACCATATATTTT. The chain has TRBV6-1 and TRBJ1-3; D remains unclear. This CDR3 has 15 amino acids. Trimming removed 3 bases from V and 0 bases from J, with 9 bases in between. Germline V lookup: CDR1 MNHNS, CDR2 SASEGT.

This clone was recorded once. The genes are TRBV6-6 and TRBJ1-6; TRBD1 agrees at 9 bases. The CDR3 is 15 amino acids. V was pared by 7 bases and J by 9 bases, with 10 bases of the junction left unmatched. Germline loops: CDR1 MNHNY, CDR2 SVGAGI (reference sequence). The CDR3, as DNA: TGTGCCAGCACTTTAGTACAGGGGGCGACTTCACCCCTCCACTTT. Its translation: CASTLVQGATSPLHF.